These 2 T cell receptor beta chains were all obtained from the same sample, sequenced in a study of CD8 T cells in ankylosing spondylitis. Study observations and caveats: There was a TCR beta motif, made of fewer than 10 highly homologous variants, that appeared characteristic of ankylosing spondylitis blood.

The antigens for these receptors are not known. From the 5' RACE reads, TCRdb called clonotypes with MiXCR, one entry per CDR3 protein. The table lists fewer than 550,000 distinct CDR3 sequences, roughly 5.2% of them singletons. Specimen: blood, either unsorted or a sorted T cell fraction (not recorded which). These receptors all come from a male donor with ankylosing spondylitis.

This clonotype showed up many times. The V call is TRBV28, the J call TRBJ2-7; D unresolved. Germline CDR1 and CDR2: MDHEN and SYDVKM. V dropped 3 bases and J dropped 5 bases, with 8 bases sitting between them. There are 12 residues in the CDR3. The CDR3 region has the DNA TGTGCCAGCAGTTTGTTAGGGCACGAGCAGTACTTC. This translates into CASSLLGHEQYF.

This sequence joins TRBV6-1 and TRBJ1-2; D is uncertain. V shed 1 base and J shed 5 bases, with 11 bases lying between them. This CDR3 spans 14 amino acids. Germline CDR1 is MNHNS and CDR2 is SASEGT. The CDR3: CASSEVRADYGYTF. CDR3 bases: TGTGCCAGCAGTGAAGTAAGGGCGGATTATGGCTACACCTTC.